Sequencing of this T cell receptor beta chain was carried out in a study of tissue T cells after allogeneic stem cell transplantation. Study results and caveats: Blood and spleen captured only part of the tissue TCR repertoire. Motif-based clustering found tissue-specific repertoire signatures shared across patients, though few clones were shared.

The data were produced by immunoSEQ multiplex PCR, yet TCRdb's version contains in-frame clones alone and is incomplete. The sample consists of roughly 3,600 clones, 59% of them appearing once. V shed 0 bases and J shed 6 bases, with 15 bases lying between them. Germline V gene sequence: CDR1 KGHSH, CDR2 LQKENI. This CDR3 contains 15 residues. A note on this clone: Antigen: not known.

V is TRBV18 and J is TRBJ2-7; the D is unclear. The sequence was obtained from a male donor older than 55 with lung cancer. The sequencing here drew on tissue from the ileum, taken at autopsy. The CDR3 nucleotides are TGTGCCAGCTCACCACCGTCGCGCGGAACCGGCGAGCAGTACTTC. Its protein is CASSPPSRGTGEQYF.